The rows below give T cell receptor beta chains drawn from one sample of a study of cytomegalovirus exposure and HLA in healthy donors. Using immunoSEQ multiplex PCR, the repertoire was profiled, and TCRdb retains in-frame clones only, with some absent. The sample gives just over 150,000 clones, over 60% of which show up once; approximately 3.1% is in the top ten. Input material: PBMCs. The receptors here all came from a middle-aged woman in good health and CMV-seronegative. Each CDR3 is given with its conserved first and last residue. Fields, in order: clone size, CDR3 length, V gene, J gene, D gene, CDR3 DNA, CDR3 protein. D genes are given only for firm matches. Some rows have no size entry. The others give once, few or many, or a class for an expanded clone.

size: NA; length: 14; V: TRBV5-1; J: TRBJ1-2; D: NA; DNA: TGCGCCAGCAGCTTGGGGGACATCAACTCTGGCTACACCTTC; CDR3: CASSLGDINSGYTF
size: NA; length: 14; V: TRBV6-5; J: TRBJ2-2; D: TRBD1; DNA: TGTGCCAGCACCCAGACAGGGATGACCGGGGAGCTGTTTTTT; CDR3: CASTQTGMTGELFF
size: NA; length: 16; V: TRBV19; J: TRBJ2-1; D: TRBD2; DNA: TGTGCCAGTAGTGGGACTAGCGGGGGGCTGTACAATGAGCAGTTCTTC; CDR3: CASSGTSGGLYNEQFF
size: NA; length: 14; V: TRBV5-6; J: TRBJ2-1; D: TRBD2; DNA: TGTGCCAGCAGCCGACTAGCGGGGGGGTCTGAGCAGTTCTTC; CDR3: CASSRLAGGSEQFF
size: NA; length: 14; V: TRBV12-5; J: TRBJ2-2; D: NA; DNA: TGTGCTAGTGGTTCCCCAGGGTTTCACGGGGAGCTGTTTTTT; CDR3: CASGSPGFHGELFF
size: NA; length: 15; V: TRBV6-6; J: TRBJ2-1; D: TRBD2; DNA: TGTGCCAGCAGACCGACGGGGGGGCCTAAGGATGAGCAGTTCTTC; CDR3: CASRPTGGPKDEQFF
size: few; length: 15; V: TRBV4-1; J: TRBJ2-1; D: TRBD2; DNA: TGCGCCAGCAGCCAGCCGGGACTATTGACCACGATGCAGTTCTTC; CDR3: CASSQPGLLTTMQFF
size: NA; length: 13; V: TRBV7-3; J: TRBJ1-2; D: TRBD1; DNA: TGTGCCAGCAGCTCAGGGGGCATGGATGGCTACACCTTC; CDR3: CASSSGGMDGYTF
size: NA; length: 14; V: TRBV7-9; J: TRBJ1-2; D: TRBD1; DNA: TGTGCCAGCAGCTTAGATAGACAGGGAGTTGGCTACACCTTC; CDR3: CASSLDRQGVGYTF
size: NA; length: 17; V: TRBV28; J: TRBJ1-5; D: NA; DNA: TGTGCCAGCAGGCCTCCCTTGACGGGGAAAATCAATCAGCCCCAGCATTTT; CDR3: CASRPPLTGKINQPQHF
size: few; length: 12; V: TRBV28; J: TRBJ1-6; D: NA; DNA: TGTGCCAGCTCTGAGGGCCGGTCACCCCTCCACTTT; CDR3: CASSEGRSPLHF
size: NA; length: 13; V: TRBV18; J: TRBJ2-5; D: NA; DNA: TGTGCCAGCTCACCGGGTCGGAGAGAGACCCAGTACTTC; CDR3: CASSPGRRETQYF
size: few; length: 16; V: TRBV7-9; J: TRBJ2-2; D: TRBD1; DNA: TGTGCCAGCAGCTTACTAGAGGGGGCAGCTCACGGGGAGCTGTTTTTT; CDR3: CASSLLEGAAHGELFF
size: few; length: 16; V: TRBV28; J: TRBJ1-2; D: TRBD1; DNA: TGTGCCAGCAGTACCGGGACAGTTTTTAGTTACTATGGCTACACCTTC; CDR3: CASSTGTVFSYYGYTF
size: NA; length: 14; V: TRBV5-1; J: TRBJ1-2; D: TRBD1; DNA: TGCGCCAGCAGCTTGGCCAGGGGGCAAGATGGCTACACCTTC; CDR3: CASSLARGQDGYTF
size: NA; length: 15; V: TRBV6-5; J: TRBJ1-1; D: NA; DNA: TGTGCCAGCAGTTCTCCGTGGGGGGGCAAAACTGAAGCTTTCTTT; CDR3: CASSSPWGGKTEAFF
size: few; length: 18; V: TRBV4-1; J: TRBJ1-5; D: TRBD1; DNA: TGCGCCAGCAGCCAAGTAACTACAGGGGATTATAGCAATCAGCCCCAGCATTTT; CDR3: CASSQVTTGDYSNQPQHF
size: few; length: 14; V: TRBV5-1; J: TRBJ2-7; D: NA; DNA: TGTGCCAGCAGCTTGGGCAGGTGGCCCTACGAGCAGTACTTC; CDR3: CASSLGRWPYEQYF
size: NA; length: 14; V: TRBV9; J: TRBJ1-2; D: NA; DNA: TGTGCCAGCAGCGTCGGAAGCAGGGGATATGGCTACACCTTC; CDR3: CASSVGSRGYGYTF
size: NA; length: 16; V: TRBV27; J: TRBJ1-5; D: NA; DNA: TGTGCCAGCAGTTCCGGACCGGGGTATAGCAATCAGCCCCAGCATTTT; CDR3: CASSSGPGYSNQPQHF
size: NA; length: 16; V: TRBV11-3; J: TRBJ2-3; D: TRBD2; DNA: TGTGCCAGCAGCCCGGACGGGACTAGCGGGGCAGATACGCAGTATTTT; CDR3: CASSPDGTSGADTQYF
size: once; length: 15; V: TRBV6-6; J: TRBJ2-7; D: NA; DNA: TGTGCCAGCAGTTACAAAAGGGGTTCCCCCTACGAGCAGTACTTC; CDR3: CASSYKRGSPYEQYF
size: NA; length: 14; V: TRBV5-1; J: TRBJ2-5; D: NA; DNA: TGCGCCAGCAGCATGGACTTACGAATGGAGACCCGGTACTTC; CDR3: CASSMDLRMETRYF
size: NA; length: 14; V: TRBV6-1; J: TRBJ1-6; D: NA; DNA: TGTGCCAGCAGTGTCTGGGGGGGCCCTTCACCCCTCCACTTT; CDR3: CASSVWGGPSPLHF
size: NA; length: 16; V: TRBV5-8; J: TRBJ2-3; D: TRBD2; DNA: TGTGCCAGCAGTTACCATAGCGGGGGGGACACAGATACGCAGTATTTT; CDR3: CASSYHSGGDTDTQYF
size: NA; length: 14; V: TRBV6-5; J: TRBJ2-7; D: NA; DNA: TGTGCCAGCAGCCCGGCTACAGGGACCTACGAGCAGTACTTC; CDR3: CASSPATGTYEQYF
size: NA; length: 12; V: TRBV28; J: TRBJ1-3; D: NA; DNA: TGTGCCAGCAGCCTTGTTGGAAACACCATATATTTT; CDR3: CASSLVGNTIYF
size: NA; length: 14; V: TRBV11-2; J: TRBJ2-7; D: NA; DNA: TGTGCCAGCAGCTCCCGAGGTAGAATATACGAGCAGTACTTC; CDR3: CASSSRGRIYEQYF
size: NA; length: 16; V: TRBV4-2; J: TRBJ2-3; D: TRBD1; DNA: TGTGCCAGCAGCCAATTCCCGGGACAGAGCACAGATACGCAGTATTTT; CDR3: CASSQFPGQSTDTQYF
size: NA; length: 18; V: TRBV7-3; J: TRBJ1-1; D: NA; DNA: TGTGCCAGCAGCTCCAGAGAAGGCCGGGAGAGCGGGAACACTGAAGCTTTCTTT; CDR3: CASSSREGRESGNTEAFF
size: once; length: 15; V: TRBV6-5; J: TRBJ2-3; D: TRBD2; DNA: TGTGCCAGCAGTTACTCGGGACTAGCGCCGATTGCGCAGTATTTT; CDR3: CASSYSGLAPIAQYF
size: NA; length: 11; V: TRBV20-1; J: TRBJ2-7; D: NA; DNA: TGCAGTGCTCAGGGAACCCACGAGCAGTACTTC; CDR3: CSAQGTHEQYF
size: NA; length: 18; V: TRBV29-1; J: TRBJ1-1; D: TRBD1; DNA: TGCAGCGTCTTTGCCGGGACAGGGGTCACGGAATTGAACACTGAAGCTTTCTTT; CDR3: CSVFAGTGVTELNTEAFF
size: NA; length: 12; V: TRBV6-1; J: TRBJ2-7; D: NA; DNA: TGTGCCAGCAGTGCCCTCTCCTACGAGCAGTACTTC; CDR3: CASSALSYEQYF
size: once; length: 14; V: TRBV5-4; J: TRBJ1-2; D: TRBD1; DNA: TGTGCCAGCAGCTTGGGGGACAGAAACTATGGCTACACCTTC; CDR3: CASSLGDRNYGYTF
size: NA; length: 11; V: TRBV2; J: TRBJ2-3; D: NA; DNA: TGTGCCAGCAGTGTTGCAGGGGCGCAGTATTTT; CDR3: CASSVAGAQYF
size: NA; length: 14; V: TRBV5-4; J: TRBJ2-7; D: NA; DNA: TGTGCCAGCAGCTTGTACAGCCCCCCCTACGAGCAGTACTTC; CDR3: CASSLYSPPYEQYF
size: NA; length: 16; V: TRBV11-2; J: TRBJ2-2; D: NA; DNA: TGTGCCAGCAGCTTAGTTGGAGGGTGGGGCACCGGGGAGCTGTTTTTT; CDR3: CASSLVGGWGTGELFF
size: NA; length: 13; V: TRBV10-1; J: TRBJ1-1; D: NA; DNA: TGCGCCAGCAGTGAGTCGAGGGTAACTGAAGCTTTCTTT; CDR3: CASSESRVTEAFF
size: few; length: 18; V: TRBV27; J: TRBJ2-1; D: TRBD1; DNA: TGTGCCAGCAGTCCCTCTTTTTGGGACAGTGTCTCCTACAATGAGCAGTTCTTC; CDR3: CASSPSFWDSVSYNEQFF
size: NA; length: 16; V: TRBV7-9; J: TRBJ2-3; D: TRBD1; DNA: TGTGCCAGCAGAACCTCCGGGACAGGGGCCACAGATACGCAGTATTTT; CDR3: CASRTSGTGATDTQYF